This T cell receptor (beta chain) appears in the sequencing data of a study of control samples from healthy donors and cancer patients. J was trimmed by 0 bases and V by 5 bases; bases with no gene match: 4. The CDR3 spans 15 residues. Germline V gene lookup returns CDR1 LGHNA and CDR2 YNFKEQ. TCRdb keeps only in-frame clones here, not all; method: immunoSEQ multiplex PCR. This sample has 130,000 or so clones; about nine tenths occur once, and the top ten carry 2% to 3%. This TCR came from a middle-aged man in good health. Material for sequencing was blood. This chain uses TRBV4-2 with TRBJ2-5; 9 bases are a match to TRBD2. The CDR3: CASSYKRGDQETQYF. CDR3 nucleotides: TGTGCCAGCAGCTACAAGCGGGGGGACCAAGAGACCCAGTACTTC.